Shown below are 31 T cell receptor beta chains from a single sample sequenced in a study of CD8+ T cells in alopecia areata. Extracted RNA was reverse transcribed into cDNA, the sequencing template. Only in-frame clones appear in the TCRdb table, and some are missing; sequencing was by immunoSEQ multiplex PCR. The data contain approximately 63,000 clones, roughly 60% of them singletons. Sequencing used CD8+ T cells sorted from blood, obtained at week 0. These receptor sequences come from a human donor with alopecia areata.

The gene calls are TRBV7-2 and TRBJ1-2; D is unclear. This CDR3 has 16 residues. V lost 5 bases, J lost 8 bases, and 24 bases lay in between. CDR1 and CDR2 (germline): SGHTA, FQGNSA. CDR3 DNA sequence: TGTGCCAGCAGCCCACATGGGGAAGGCGTGGTGGAGGGCTACACCTTC. Translation gives CASSPHGEGVVEGYTF.

This clone was counted many times. The rearrangement links TRBV6-1 to TRBJ2-1, with TRBD2 matching over 11 bases. Looked up from germline, CDR1 is MNHNS and CDR2 is SASEGT. The CDR3 is 18 residues long. J gave up 5 bases and V 4 bases, and 13 bases lay outside the gene matches. The CDR3: CASSVWLAGGLGDNEQFF. For the CDR3, the DNA is TGTGCCAGCAGTGTATGGCTAGCGGGGGGTTTAGGGGACAATGAGCAGTTCTTC.

The chain is built from TRBV15 and TRBJ2-1, with 7 bases matching TRBD2. CDR3 length: 14 residues. V shed 1 base and J 8 bases; nucleotides not matched to a gene: 5. Germline values: CDR1 LNHNV, CDR2 YYDKDF (reference sequence). As DNA, the CDR3 is TGTGCCACCAGCAGAGTCGGGGGGAGCGATGAGCAGTTCTTC. Translated: CATSRVGGSDEQFF.

This clone was found a few times. The V and J genes are TRBV29-1 and TRBJ2-7; 7 bases match TRBD2. The CDR3 runs to 13 residues. V shed 8 bases, J shed 3 bases, and the junction held 10 bases outside the gene matches. The germline gives CDR1 SQVTM, CDR2 ANQGSEA. CDR3 DNA sequence: TGCAGCATTCAAAGCGGGGATTACTACGAGCAGTACTTC. Amino acids: CSIQSGDYYEQYF.

There are a few counts of this clone. The rearrangement joins TRBV13 to TRBJ1-2; tentatively, D is TRBD1 (6 bases). CDR3 size: 14 residues. The V gene lost 4 bases and the J gene lost 3 bases, with 12 bases spanning the gap. Looked up from germline, CDR1 is PRHDT and CDR2 is FYEKMQ (reference sequence). CDR3 in DNA: TGTGCCAGCAGCTCCGGGACATCGCACTATGGCTACACCTTC. The encoded protein is CASSSGTSHYGYTF.

The table lists this clone with a few counts. The chain combines TRBV5-1 with TRBJ1-6; D gene ambiguous. CDR1 and CDR2 from the germline V gene are SGHRS and YFSETQ. The CDR3 is made up of 12 amino acids. Trimming took 0 bases from V and 8 from J, leaving 3 bases between them. CDR3 nucleotides: TGCGCCAGCAGCTTGGGGGATTCACCCCTCCACTTT. This codes for CASSLGDSPLHF. Complete variable domain (other parts from reference TRBV5-1 and TRBJ1-6): KAGVTQTPRYLIKTRGQQVTLSCSPISGHRSVSWYQQTPGQGLQFLFEYFSETQRNKGNFPGRFSGRQFSNSRSEMNVSTLELGDSALYLCASSLGDSPLHFGNGTRLTVT.

This chain joins TRBV30 and TRBJ2-1; D is unclear. Germline CDR1 is GTSNPN and CDR2 is SVGIG (reference sequence). The V end lost 0 bases, the J end lost 9 bases, and 9 bases lay between the germline ends. This CDR3 has 12 residues. The CDR3 DNA sequence: TGTGCCTGGAGTGTACTCTCTCCTGAGCAGTTCTTC. As protein: CAWSVLSPEQFF. Combining the CDR3 with reference TRBV30 and TRBJ2-1 gives the whole variable domain SQTIHQWPATLVQPVGSPLSLECTVEGTSNPNLYWYRQAAGRGLQLLFYSVGIGQISSEVPQNLSASRPQDRQFILSSKKLLLSDSGFYLCAWSVLSPEQFFGPGTRLTVL.

The gene calls are TRBV7-2 and TRBJ1-1; D might be TRBD1 (5 bases). V was pared by 5 bases and J by 1 base, with 8 bases between. The CDR3 is 13 residues long. The germline V gene has CDR1 SGHTA and CDR2 FQGNSA. CDR3 region: CASSTDRNTEAFF. Here the CDR3 DNA reads TGTGCCAGCAGCACCGACAGGAACACTGAAGCTTTCTTT.

In its sample, this clone was seen once. The chain combines TRBV13 with TRBJ2-2; D call uncertain. Trimming removed 8 bases at V and 0 bases at J, with 13 bases between. Per the germline V gene, CDR1 is PRHDT and CDR2 is FYEKMQ (reference sequence). The CDR3 totals 15 residues. The CDR3 DNA is TGTGCCAGCGTCAGCAACACCGCGAACACCGGGGAGCTGTTTTTT. Protein product: CASVSNTANTGELFF. Combining the CDR3 with reference TRBV13 and TRBJ2-2 gives the whole variable domain AAGVIQSPRHLIKEKRETATLKCYPIPRHDTVYWYQQGPGQDPQFLISFYEKMQSDKGSIPDRFSAQQFSDYHSELNMSSLELGDSALYFCASVSNTANTGELFFGEGSRLTVL.

This clone showed up just a few times. V is TRBV7-9 and J is TRBJ1-2; D is undetermined. CDR1 and CDR2 (germline): SEHNR, FQNEAQ (reference sequence). The CDR3 contains 15 residues. The V end lost 5 bases, the J end lost 1 base, and 14 bases lay between the germline ends. The CDR3 sequence: CASSKEEGFNYGYTF. The CDR3 DNA reads TGTGCCAGCAGCAAAGAGGAGGGTTTTAACTATGGCTACACCTTC.

This clone was seen a handful of times. The rearrangement joins TRBV18 to TRBJ2-7; the D gene is possibly TRBD1 (6 bases). Trimming took 0 bases from V and 3 from J, leaving 12 bases between them. The length of the CDR3 is 15 residues. Germline V gives CDR1 KGHSH, CDR2 LQKENI. The CDR3 spells CASSPPQGPGYEQYF. In nucleotides, the CDR3 is TGTGCCAGCTCACCACCGCAGGGGCCGGGCTACGAGCAGTACTTC.

This chain links TRBV4-2 with TRBJ1-2; D uncertain. V shed 0 bases and J shed 5 bases, with 13 bases lying between them. The CDR3 loop spans 15 amino acids. Per germline, CDR1 LGHNA and CDR2 YNFKEQ. The CDR3 spells CASSQDFNGMYGYTF. In nucleotides, the CDR3 is TGTGCCAGCAGCCAAGATTTCAACGGGATGTATGGCTACACCTTC.

This chain links TRBV29-1 with TRBJ1-1; D remains unclear. The CDR3 contains 13 residues. The V gene's germline CDR1 is SQVTM and CDR2 ANQGSEA. The ends were cut back, 7 bases at V and 1 base at J, with 13 bases in the middle. CDR3 nucleotide sequence: TGCAGCGCCGCCCCAGGTTGGAACACTGAAGCTTTCTTT. This encodes CSAAPGWNTEAFF.

The V gene is TRBV5-1, the J gene TRBJ2-1, with TRBD2 matching 8 bases. Germline-derived CDR1 and CDR2 are SGHRS and YFSETQ. The length of the CDR3 is 15 residues. The V gene end was trimmed by 3 bases and the J gene end by 7 bases; junction bases not matched to a gene: 9. CDR3 loop: CASSSAGGPGNEQFF. The DNA for the CDR3 is TGCGCCAGCAGCTCTGCGGGGGGTCCCGGGAATGAGCAGTTCTTC.

V is TRBV6-5 and J is TRBJ1-5; D gene ambiguous. Germline assignment: CDR1 MNHEY and CDR2 SVGAGI. The V and J ends lost 2 bases and 1 base respectively, with 6 bases between them. The CDR3 runs to 14 residues. CDR3 region: CASSYQGSNQPQHF. DNA of the CDR3: TGTGCCAGCAGTTACCAAGGGAGCAATCAGCCCCAGCATTTT.

J is TRBJ1-1 and V is TRBV9; D ambiguous. This CDR3 spans 14 amino acids. Per the germline V gene, CDR1 is SGDLS and CDR2 is YYNGEE. The V gene lost 0 bases and the J gene lost 4 bases, with 10 bases spanning the gap. In nucleotides, the CDR3 is TGTGCCAGCAGCGTAGCCGGGAAGGGCACTGAAGCTTTCTTT. Translated, it gives CASSVAGKGTEAFF.

This clone was recorded only once. The V call is TRBV7-9, the J call TRBJ2-3; 11 nucleotides match TRBD2. The CDR3 totals 15 residues. J was trimmed by 3 bases and V by 2 bases; bases with no gene match: 1. Germline V CDR1 and CDR2: SEHNR, FQNEAQ (reference sequence). CDR3 sequence reads: CASSLTSGGTDTQYF. As DNA, the CDR3 is TGTGCCAGCAGCTTAACTAGCGGGGGAACAGATACGCAGTATTTT.

The J gene is TRBJ2-5, the V gene TRBV5-4; D is unresolved. Germline-derived CDR1 and CDR2 are SGHNT and YYREEE (reference sequence). The CDR3 sequence is 11 residues long. Trimming shortened V by 9 bases and J by 4 bases, and 10 bases separated the two germline ends. The CDR3 sequence: CANEVGETQYF. The CDR3 DNA is TGTGCCAACGAAGTAGGAGAGACCCAGTACTTC.

The table lists this clone with a few counts. V is TRBV6-8 and J is TRBJ2-1; a weak D match, TRBD2 (6 bases). V was trimmed by 10 bases and J by 9 bases, leaving 25 bases between them. Germline V gene data show CDR1 as MNHGY and CDR2 as SAAAGT. This CDR3 is built from 15 residues. In DNA form, the CDR3 reads TGTGCCAATTCCTCGGGGGAATTACCCTTCCTTGAGCAGTTCTTC. It specifies CANSSGELPFLEQFF.

The chain recombines TRBV7-6 with TRBJ2-2; no clear D gene. Germline CDR1 SGHVS, CDR2 FNYEAQ. The CDR3 runs 17 residues. With 1 base removed from V and 5 bases from J, the gap between germline ends came to 17 bases. The CDR3 DNA is TGTGCCAGCAGCTTAGAGTTGAGTGGAGCTCGGACCGGGGAGCTGTTTTTT. Its protein is CASSLELSGARTGELFF.

This chain links TRBV2 with TRBJ2-1; TRBD2 is a possible D gene (6 bases). The CDR3 covers 17 residues. V was pared by 6 bases and J by 0 bases, with 18 bases between. Germline values: CDR1 SNHLY, CDR2 FYNNEI. CDR3: CASRLILTSHSYNEQFF. The CDR3 bases are TGTGCCAGCAGACTCATCCTTACTAGCCACTCCTACAATGAGCAGTTCTTC.

The chain combines TRBV29-1 with TRBJ2-2; D tentatively fits TRBD1 or TRBD2 (5 bases each). The V gene's germline CDR1 is SQVTM and CDR2 ANQGSEA. V lost 4 bases and J lost 1, with 10 bases in between. The CDR3 has 14 amino acids. The CDR3 loop reads CSVGGTENTGELFF. The CDR3 DNA is TGCAGCGTTGGAGGGACCGAGAACACCGGGGAGCTGTTTTTT.

The chain uses TRBV7-9 and TRBJ2-3; 12 bases match TRBD2. The CDR3 consists of 16 residues. V shed 5 bases, J shed 1 base, and the junction held 4 bases outside the gene matches. Germline assignment: CDR1 SEHNR and CDR2 FQNEAQ (reference sequence). The CDR3 region is CASSPGLAGRTDTQYF. The CDR3 bases are TGTGCCAGCAGCCCGGGACTAGCGGGTCGCACAGATACGCAGTATTTT.

This clone was picked up many times. The rearrangement uses TRBV7-2 and TRBJ2-7; D not resolved. Between the trimmed V and J ends, which lost 5 bases and 4 bases, there was a span of 3 bases. CDR3 length: 10 residues. CDR1 SGHTA and CDR2 FQGNSA come from the germline V gene. CDR3 protein: CASSGYEQYF. In DNA form, the CDR3 reads TGTGCCAGCAGCGGGTACGAGCAGTACTTC. The variable domain in full, completed from reference TRBV7-2 and TRBJ2-7, reads GAGVSQSPSNKVTEKGKDVELRCDPISGHTALYWYRQSLGQGLEFLIYFQGNSAPDKSGLPSDRFSAERTGGSVSTLTIQRTQQEDSAVYLCASSGYEQYFGPGTRLTVT.

This clone turned up a few times. The chain uses TRBV4-1 and TRBJ2-7; D ambiguous. The V end lost 3 bases, the J end lost 2 bases, and 11 bases lay between the germline ends. CDR3 length equals 14 residues. CDR1 and CDR2 from the germline V gene are MGHRA and YSYEKL. CDR3 coding DNA: TGCGCCAGCAGCCAGGGCGGATCGACCTACGAGCAGTACTTC. Residues: CASSQGGSTYEQYF.

This clone appeared a few times. The rearrangement uses TRBV4-1 and TRBJ2-5; D not resolved. The germline gives CDR1 MGHRA, CDR2 YSYEKL. The V gene lost 3 bases and the J gene lost 3 bases, with 11 bases spanning the gap. The length of the CDR3 is 14 residues. The CDR3: CASSHLDSEETQYF. In nucleotides, the CDR3 is TGCGCCAGCAGCCATCTCGACTCGGAAGAGACCCAGTACTTC.

This clone appeared a few times. The rearrangement links TRBV6-6 to TRBJ2-3, with a tentative D call TRBD1 (5 bases). V was trimmed by 6 bases and J by 2 bases, leaving 15 bases between them. Germline CDR1 reads MNHNY; CDR2 reads SVGAGI (reference sequence). The CDR3 has 15 amino acids. CDR3 bases: TGTGCCAGCAGGAAGGGTGAAGGACACACAGATACGCAGTATTTT. Amino acids: CASRKGEGHTDTQYF.

The CDR3 is CASSFGLAGGQETQYF. In nucleotides, the CDR3 is TGCGCCAGCAGCTTTGGGCTAGCGGGCGGCCAAGAGACCCAGTACTTC. The chain combines TRBV5-1 with TRBJ2-5, with TRBD2 identical over 8 bases. V lost 2 bases, J lost 1 base, and 7 bases stayed unmatched. The V gene's germline CDR1 is SGHRS and CDR2 YFSETQ. CDR3 length: 16 residues.

CDR3 sequence: CASSDSYVGGSTDTQYF. As DNA, the CDR3 is TGTGCCAGCAGTGACTCGTATGTGGGGGGAAGCACAGATACGCAGTATTTT. The gene calls are TRBV6-4 and TRBJ2-3; D may be TRBD2 (6 bases). CDR3 size: 17 residues. Germline V gene data show CDR1 as MRHNA and CDR2 as SNTAGT. Trimming cost V 0 bases and J 0 bases, with 13 bases left between them.

The J gene is TRBJ2-1, the V gene TRBV27, with TRBD1 identical over 12 bases. The junction had 10 bases not matched to a gene; V was cut back by 6 bases and J by 7 bases. Per germline, CDR1 MNHEY and CDR2 SMNVEV (reference sequence). This CDR3 is built from 16 residues. CDR3 in DNA: TGTGCCAGCAGGTTGGGGGCGGGACAGGGGGCGAATGAGCAGTTCTTC. It specifies CASRLGAGQGANEQFF.

The chain carries TRBV27 and TRBJ1-2, with D possibly TRBD1 on 6 matching bases. Germline V gene lookup returns CDR1 MNHEY and CDR2 SMNVEV (reference sequence). The V gene lost 2 bases and the J gene lost 2 bases, with 6 bases spanning the gap. The CDR3 covers 13 residues. CDR3 coding DNA: TGTGCCAGCAGTTTAGGACAGAACTATGGCTACACCTTC. Its translation is CASSLGQNYGYTF.